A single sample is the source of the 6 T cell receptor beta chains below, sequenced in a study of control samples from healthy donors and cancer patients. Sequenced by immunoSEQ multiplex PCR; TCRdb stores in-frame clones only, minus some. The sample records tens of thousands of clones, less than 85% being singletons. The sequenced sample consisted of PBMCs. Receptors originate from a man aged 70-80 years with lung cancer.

The CDR3 nucleotides are TGTGCCAGTAGTCCCTACGGGGGCCCCCACGAGCAGTACTTC. Residues: CASSPYGGPHEQYF. The rearrangement uses TRBV19 and TRBJ2-7, with D perhaps being TRBD1 or TRBD2 (6 bases each). This CDR3 region has 14 residues. From germline, CDR1 is LNHDA and CDR2 SQIVND (reference sequence). The germline V and J ends were trimmed by 5 bases and 5 bases, with 16 bases remaining between them.

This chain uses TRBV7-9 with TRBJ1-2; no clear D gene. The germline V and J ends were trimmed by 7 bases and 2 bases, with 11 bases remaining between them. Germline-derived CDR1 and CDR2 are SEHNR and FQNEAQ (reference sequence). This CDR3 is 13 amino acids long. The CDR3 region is CASNDGHNYGYTF. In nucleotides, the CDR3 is TGTGCCAGCAACGACGGGCACAACTATGGCTACACCTTC.

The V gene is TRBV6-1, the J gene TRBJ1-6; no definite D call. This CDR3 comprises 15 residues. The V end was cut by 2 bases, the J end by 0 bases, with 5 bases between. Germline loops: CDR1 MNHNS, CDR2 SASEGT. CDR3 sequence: CASSELSSYNSPLHF. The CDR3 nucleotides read TGTGCCAGCAGTGAACTGAGCTCCTATAATTCACCCCTCCACTTT.

The CDR3 sequence is CASSRSGLPFSGELFF. The CDR3 DNA sequence: TGTGCCAGCAGTCGGTCCGGACTCCCCTTCAGCGGGGAGCTGTTTTTT. The V gene is TRBV6-6, the J gene TRBJ2-2; possible D gene TRBD2, 5 bases. The V end lost 5 bases, the J end lost 7 bases, and 20 bases lay between the germline ends. This CDR3 has 16 residues. CDR1 MNHNY and CDR2 SVGAGI come from the germline V gene (reference sequence).

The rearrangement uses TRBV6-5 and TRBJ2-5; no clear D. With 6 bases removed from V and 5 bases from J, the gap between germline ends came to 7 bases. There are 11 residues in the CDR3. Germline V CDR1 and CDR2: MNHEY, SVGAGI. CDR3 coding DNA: TGTGCCAGCAGGGATAGGGAGACCCAGTACTTC. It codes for CASRDRETQYF.

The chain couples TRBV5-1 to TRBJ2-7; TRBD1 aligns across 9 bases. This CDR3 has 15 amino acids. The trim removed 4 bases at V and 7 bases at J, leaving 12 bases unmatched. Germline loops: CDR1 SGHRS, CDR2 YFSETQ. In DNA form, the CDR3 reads TGCGCCAGCAGCAACCGGGACAGGGATATATGGGAGCAGTACTTC. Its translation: CASSNRDRDIWEQYF.